A selection of T cell receptor beta chains follows, all from one sample in a study of PD-L1 blockade in urothelial cancer. The protocol was immunoSEQ multiplex PCR, while the TCRdb copy is restricted to in-frame clones and leaves out a portion. The data show roughly 120,000 clones, around 89% seen once. The material sequenced was PBMCs, taken around atezolizumab (anti-PD-L1) treatment. The receptors stem from a man aged 60-69 years with urothelial cancer. CDR3s include the opening cysteine and the closing phenylalanine or tryptophan. Each record gives: CDR3 protein, CDR3 DNA, clone size, V gene, J gene, D gene. D genes are given only for firm matches. Only part of the rows carry a size: once, few, many, or a class if the clone is expanded.

CDR3 protein: CASSSVSGGQFF; CDR3 DNA: TGTGCCAGTAGTTCTGTCTCGGGGGGGCAGTTCTTC; clone size: -; V gene: TRBV19; J gene: TRBJ2-1; D gene: TRBD2
CDR3 protein: CASSASTRTGPYGYTF; CDR3 DNA: TGTGCCAGCAGTGCCTCAACTAGGACAGGGCCCTATGGCTACACCTTC; clone size: -; V gene: TRBV6-1; J gene: TRBJ1-2; D gene: TRBD1
CDR3 protein: CASSQLTGGTEAFF; CDR3 DNA: TGTGCCAGCAGCCAACTGACAGGGGGCACTGAAGCTTTCTTT; clone size: -; V gene: TRBV11-2; J gene: TRBJ1-1; D gene: TRBD1
CDR3 protein: CASKLSGEYYNEQFF; CDR3 DNA: TGTGCCAGCAAACTTAGCGGGGAGTACTACAATGAGCAGTTCTTC; clone size: -; V gene: TRBV28; J gene: TRBJ2-1; D gene: TRBD2
CDR3 protein: CASSGFLGTTSGLSYEQYF; CDR3 DNA: TGTGCCAGCAGCGGCTTTCTGGGCACTACTAGCGGGCTCTCCTACGAGCAGTACTTC; clone size: once; V gene: TRBV9; J gene: TRBJ2-7; D gene: TRBD2
CDR3 protein: CASSDRAANIQYF; CDR3 DNA: TGTGCCAGCAGTGACAGGGCCGCAAACATTCAGTACTTC; clone size: few; V gene: TRBV6-1; J gene: TRBJ2-4; D gene: -
CDR3 protein: CASSLSGAGAGELFF; CDR3 DNA: TGTGCCAGCAGCTTGAGCGGGGCGGGGGCCGGGGAGCTGTTTTTT; clone size: -; V gene: TRBV7-9; J gene: TRBJ2-2; D gene: TRBD2
CDR3 protein: CASSRNSPGLATDTQYF; CDR3 DNA: TGTGCCAGCAGCCGAAACTCTCCGGGACTAGCCACAGATACGCAGTATTTT; clone size: once; V gene: TRBV7-2; J gene: TRBJ2-3; D gene: TRBD2
CDR3 protein: CASSLMGGTGELFF; CDR3 DNA: TGTGCCAGCAGCTTGATGGGGGGAACCGGGGAGCTGTTTTTT; clone size: -; V gene: TRBV5-4; J gene: TRBJ2-2; D gene: -
CDR3 protein: CASSLGTPQGQFF; CDR3 DNA: TGTGCCAGCAGTCTCGGCACCCCTCAGGGGCAGTTCTTC; clone size: -; V gene: TRBV27; J gene: TRBJ2-1; D gene: -
CDR3 protein: CASLAHPGSNTEAFF; CDR3 DNA: TGTGCCAGCCTAGCTCACCCGGGGAGTAACACTGAAGCTTTCTTT; clone size: -; V gene: TRBV6-5; J gene: TRBJ1-1; D gene: -
CDR3 protein: CASSQSLAGAGELFF; CDR3 DNA: TGTGCCAGCAGCCAAAGTCTAGCGGGAGCCGGGGAGCTGTTTTTT; clone size: few; V gene: TRBV4-2; J gene: TRBJ2-2; D gene: TRBD2
CDR3 protein: CASIPPSGGGTYEQYF; CDR3 DNA: TGTGCCAGCATCCCACCGAGCGGGGGGGGAACCTACGAGCAGTACTTC; clone size: once; V gene: TRBV7-9; J gene: TRBJ2-7; D gene: TRBD2
CDR3 protein: CASSFGQGADTQYF; CDR3 DNA: TGTGCCAGCAGTTTCGGGCAGGGCGCAGATACGCAGTATTTT; clone size: -; V gene: TRBV28; J gene: TRBJ2-3; D gene: -
CDR3 protein: CASSPLLALENIQYF; CDR3 DNA: TGTGCCAGCAGCCCCCTCCTAGCCCTGGAAAACATTCAGTACTTC; clone size: -; V gene: TRBV6-5; J gene: TRBJ2-4; D gene: -
CDR3 protein: CASIPGETGLSPPLHF; CDR3 DNA: TGTGCCAGCATCCCGGGAGAGACAGGGTTAAGTCCACCCCTCCACTTT; clone size: -; V gene: TRBV28; J gene: TRBJ1-6; D gene: TRBD1
CDR3 protein: CASSLYWPGRYEQYF; CDR3 DNA: TGCGCCAGCAGCTTATATTGGCCGGGTCGGTACGAGCAGTACTTC; clone size: -; V gene: TRBV4-1; J gene: TRBJ2-7; D gene: -